These 24 T cell receptor beta chains originate from one sample sequenced in a study of T cells in pancreatic ductal adenocarcinoma. Some clones are missing from TCRdb's copy, which holds only in-frame ones; the method was immunoSEQ multiplex PCR. In the table there are tens of thousands of clones, over 85% of which are singletons. No neoadjuvant therapy was given to the selected pancreatic ductal adenocarcinoma patients before their surgery. The source material was PBMCs. These receptors were collected from a human donor with pancreatic ductal adenocarcinoma.

V is TRBV18 and J is TRBJ1-2; 7 bases align to TRBD1. CDR1 and CDR2 (germline): KGHSH, LQKENI. The CDR3 length is 16 residues. J was trimmed by 6 bases and V by 3 bases; bases with no gene match: 13. Here the CDR3 DNA reads TGTGCCAGCTCACCGGACTCCATGCGACAGGGCCATGGCTACACCTTC. Translation gives CASSPDSMRQGHGYTF.

The chain combines TRBV14 with TRBJ2-1; 8 positions agree with TRBD2. In germline, CDR1 is SGHDN, CDR2 FVKESK. CDR3 length equals 16 residues. Trimming removed 4 bases from V and 2 bases from J; junction bases left unmatched: 7. The CDR3, as DNA: TGTGCCAGCAGCCTCCGACTAGCGCAAACCTACAATGAGCAGTTCTTC. Amino acids: CASSLRLAQTYNEQFF.

The chain uses TRBV4-2 and TRBJ2-2; no definite D call. V was trimmed by 0 bases and J by 1 base, leaving 9 bases between them. This CDR3 is 16 amino acids long. Germline CDR1 is LGHNA and CDR2 is YNFKEQ. DNA of the CDR3: TGTGCCAGCAGCCAAGATCAGGTCAGGAACACCGGGGAGCTGTTTTTT. Protein product: CASSQDQVRNTGELFF.

The rearrangement joins TRBV18 to TRBJ1-5; D uncertain. The germline V and J ends were trimmed by 6 bases and 5 bases, with 11 bases remaining between them. CDR1 is KGHSH and CDR2 is LQKENI in the germline V gene. The CDR3 runs to 13 residues. The CDR3 region is CASSKDRDQPQHF. The CDR3 DNA is TGTGCCAGCTCTAAGGATAGGGATCAGCCCCAGCATTTT.

The rearrangement uses TRBV28 and TRBJ1-5, with 7 bases fitting TRBD1. Per germline, CDR1 MDHEN and CDR2 SYDVKM. Trimming at V came to 4 bases and at J to 1 base, leaving 10 bases not matched to a gene. The CDR3 runs to 17 residues. The CDR3 is CASSSSRQGVSNQPQHF. CDR3 DNA: TGTGCCAGCAGTTCTAGCCGACAGGGAGTGAGCAATCAGCCCCAGCATTTT.

This sequence joins TRBV7-2 and TRBJ2-5; no definite D call. CDR1 and CDR2 from the germline V gene are SGHTA and FQGNSA. The CDR3 loop spans 13 amino acids. The V end was cut by 7 bases, the J end by 5 bases, with 14 bases between. The CDR3 coding sequence is TGTGCCAGCACCCTGACCCGATTGGAGACCCAGTACTTC. This gives the protein CASTLTRLETQYF.

The V call is TRBV7-3, the J call TRBJ2-7; weak D call: TRBD1 (6 bases). Trimming took 2 bases from V and 0 from J, leaving 20 bases between them. CDR3 length equals 18 residues. Per the germline V gene, CDR1 is SGHTA and CDR2 is FQGTGA. The CDR3 sequence is CASSLYPRGGKSSYEQYF. In DNA, the CDR3 is TGTGCCAGCAGCTTATATCCAAGAGGGGGTAAGAGCTCCTACGAGCAGTACTTC.

The gene calls are TRBV15 and TRBJ1-3, with D tentatively TRBD1 (6 bases). Germline CDR1 LNHNV, CDR2 YYDKDF (reference sequence). Trimming shortened V by 0 bases and J by 0 bases, and 18 bases separated the two germline ends. The CDR3 is 19 amino acids. The CDR3 DNA is TGTGCCACCAGCAGAGATTACAGGGAAGGGACTCTCTCTGGAAACACCATATATTTT. This gives the protein CATSRDYREGTLSGNTIYF.

The chain recombines TRBV28 with TRBJ1-1; D is unresolved. The CDR3 sequence is 15 residues long. Germline CDR1 reads MDHEN; CDR2 reads SYDVKM. V dropped 1 base and J dropped 4 bases, with 13 bases sitting between them. The CDR3 bases are TGTGCCAGCAGTTTATATGTGATCGACGGCACTGAAGCTTTCTTT. Protein: CASSLYVIDGTEAFF. Looking up the rest from reference TRBV28 and TRBJ1-1 gives the full variable domain: DVKVTQSSRYLVKRTGEKVFLECVQDMDHENMFWYRQDPGLGLRLIYFSYDVKMKEKGDIPEGYSVSREKKERFSLILESASTNQTSMYLCASSLYVIDGTEAFFGQGTRLTVV.

The chain recombines TRBV5-5 with TRBJ1-1, with D possibly TRBD1 on 5 matching bases. CDR1 and CDR2 from the germline V gene are SGHKS and YYEKEE (reference sequence). V was pared by 4 bases and J by 0 bases, with 13 bases between. The CDR3 contains 15 residues. The CDR3 DNA is TGTGCCAGCAGCCACCGGGGGGAACTGAACACTGAAGCTTTCTTT. It specifies CASSHRGELNTEAFF.

This clone was seen a single time. The chain combines TRBV28 with TRBJ1-1; D gene ambiguous. CDR3 length equals 15 residues. Germline V lookup: CDR1 MDHEN, CDR2 SYDVKM. Trimming took off 6 bases at V and 0 bases at J, with 14 bases between the two ends. The CDR3 region has the DNA TGTGCCAGCAGCCTTATGGGGAGTCTGAACACTGAAGCTTTCTTT. It is translated as CASSLMGSLNTEAFF.

The chain recombines TRBV25-1 with TRBJ1-4; no clear D gene. V lost 7 bases, J lost 7 bases, and 7 bases lay in between. CDR3 length equals 11 residues. Germline CDR1 is MGHDK and CDR2 is SYGVNS. The CDR3 nucleotides read TGTGCCAGCAAGGGTAGTGAAAAACTGTTTTTT. It specifies CASKGSEKLFF.

The chain is built from TRBV2 and TRBJ1-4; tentative D call: TRBD1 (5 bases). This CDR3 region has 15 residues. Trimming removed 6 bases from V and 4 bases from J, with 15 bases in between. Germline CDR1 is SNHLY and CDR2 is FYNNEI. This CDR3 is CASSFGTGVNEKLFF. In nucleotides, the CDR3 is TGTGCCAGCAGCTTTGGGACGGGAGTTAATGAAAAACTGTTTTTT. Drawing the rest from reference TRBV2 and TRBJ1-4, the complete variable domain is EPEVTQTPSHQVTQMGQEVILRCVPISNHLYFYWYRQILGQKVEFLVSFYNNEISEKSEIFDDQFSVERPDGSNFTLKIRSTKLEDSAMYFCASSFGTGVNEKLFFGSGTQLSVL.

This clone has only a few counts. CDR3 in DNA: TGTGCCAGCAGCCGGGGACAGGGCCTAGCGGGAGTCGGTACAGATACGCAGTATTTT. Protein: CASSRGQGLAGVGTDTQYF. This chain uses TRBV28 with TRBJ2-3; tentatively, D is TRBD2 (10 bases). Trimming cost V 6 bases and J 3 bases, with 28 bases left between them. CDR3 length: 19 amino acids. Looked up from germline, CDR1 is MDHEN and CDR2 is SYDVKM.

The genes are TRBV10-3 and TRBJ1-3; D unclear. CDR3 length: 15 amino acids. The germline V gene has CDR1 ENHRY and CDR2 SYGVKD. V lost 6 bases, J lost 0 bases, and 12 bases lay in between. DNA for the CDR3: TGTGCCATCAGGCCGGGCGGAGCCTCTGGAAACACCATATATTTT. This sequence encodes CAIRPGGASGNTIYF.

The rearrangement joins TRBV27 to TRBJ2-7, with TRBD1 matching 11 bases. This CDR3 comprises 14 residues. Germline V lookup: CDR1 MNHEY, CDR2 SMNVEV (reference sequence). The junction had 2 bases not matched to a gene; V was cut back by 4 bases and J by 3 bases. The CDR3 loop is CASSWGTGGYEQYF. The CDR3 DNA is TGTGCCAGCAGTTGGGGGACAGGGGGCTACGAGCAGTACTTC.

V usage is TRBV29-1 and J usage is TRBJ1-2, with D maybe TRBD1 (5 bases). The CDR3 contains 12 residues. V was pared by 3 bases and J by 3 bases, with 8 bases between. Germline V gene lookup returns CDR1 SQVTM and CDR2 ANQGSEA. Written as DNA, the CDR3 is TGCAGCGTTGAGGGGGGTCACTATGGCTACACCTTC. This translates into CSVEGGHYGYTF.

V is TRBV10-3 and J is TRBJ2-1, with D perhaps matching TRBD2 (6 bases). The V gene lost 11 bases and the J gene lost 10 bases, with 15 bases spanning the gap. CDR3 length: 11 amino acids. CDR1 ENHRY and CDR2 SYGVKD come from the germline V gene. The CDR3 nucleotides are TGTGCCTCTGGGGCGGGGAGGGAGCAGTTCTTC. Translated, it gives CASGAGREQFF.

The V call is TRBV6-6, the J call TRBJ1-1; D perhaps matches TRBD1 (5 bases). The V and J ends lost 5 bases and 5 bases respectively, with 12 bases between them. The CDR3 spans 13 residues. In germline, CDR1 is MNHNY, CDR2 SVGAGI (reference sequence). CDR3 DNA sequence: TGTGCCAGCAGTCCCCAGGGTAGTACTGAAGCTTTCTTT. Translation: CASSPQGSTEAFF.

This clone was seen just once. V is TRBV5-1 and J is TRBJ2-7, with a possible D match to TRBD1 (5 bases). CDR3 length: 15 amino acids. Germline V gene sequence: CDR1 SGHRS, CDR2 YFSETQ. V gave up 1 base and J gave up 3 bases, with 14 bases separating them. The CDR3 DNA follows: TGCGCCAGCAGCTTGTTAGCAGGGCCTAACTACGAGCAGTACTTC. It codes for CASSLLAGPNYEQYF.

The chain uses TRBV5-4 and TRBJ1-5; D is unresolved. Between the trimmed V and J ends, which lost 0 bases and 3 bases, there was a span of 4 bases. Germline CDR1 is SGHNT and CDR2 is YYREEE (reference sequence). This CDR3 spans 13 amino acids. This chain's CDR3 is CASSLDVNQPQHF. For the CDR3, the DNA is TGTGCCAGCAGCTTGGATGTCAATCAGCCCCAGCATTTT.

This sequence joins TRBV19 and TRBJ2-3, with D possibly being TRBD2 (6 bases). Trimming took 4 bases from V and 3 from J, leaving 20 bases between them. Germline assignment: CDR1 LNHDA and CDR2 SQIVND (reference sequence). CDR3 length: 17 amino acids. CDR3 coding DNA: TGTGCCAGTAGTACGGAGGGACGCCCCGGGTCGACAGATACGCAGTATTTT. This translates into CASSTEGRPGSTDTQYF.

This chain links TRBV4-1 with TRBJ2-1; TRBD1 matches 11 bases. This CDR3 spans 17 amino acids. From germline, CDR1 is MGHRA and CDR2 YSYEKL. J gave up 6 bases and V 5 bases, and 12 bases lay outside the gene matches. The CDR3: CASSSIRGTGGFNEQFF. CDR3 in DNA: TGCGCCAGCAGCTCCATTAGAGGGACAGGGGGTTTCAATGAGCAGTTCTTC.

The rearrangement links TRBV27 to TRBJ2-7; 12 bases map to TRBD2. CDR3 size: 14 residues. V was pared by 5 bases and J by 5 bases, with 4 bases of the junction left unmatched. Germline CDR1 MNHEY, CDR2 SMNVEV (reference sequence). CDR3: CASSPLAGGHEQYF. CDR3 bases: TGTGCCAGCAGTCCACTAGCGGGAGGCCACGAGCAGTACTTC.